These 13 T cell receptor beta chains were all obtained from the same sample, sequenced in a study of identical twins. One entry per CDR3 protein results from TCRdb running MiXCR on the 5' RACE reads. The sample lists around 300,000 distinct CDR3 sequences; approximately 8% were seen once. These sequences were also reported in another study, on yellow fever vaccine responses in identical twins.

Sequences were obtained from memory (CD45RO+) T cells sorted from blood. These receptors were obtained from a woman younger than 35 in good health.

This clonotype came up many times. The gene calls are TRBV12-3 or TRBV12-4 and TRBJ2-3; no reliable D call. The CDR3 has 14 amino acids. With 1 base removed from V and 2 bases from J, the gap between germline ends came to 7 bases. The DNA of the CDR3 is TGTGCCAGCAGTTTAGGGCTCAACACAGATACGCAGTATTTT. Protein sequence: CASSLGLNTDTQYF.

This clonotype was observed a few times. The genes are TRBV6-5 and TRBJ2-7; possibly TRBD1 for D (6 bases). This CDR3 spans 13 amino acids. Germline values: CDR1 MNHEY, CDR2 SVGAGI. Trimming took off 5 bases at V and 2 bases at J, with 10 bases between the two ends. The CDR3 DNA follows: TGTGCCAGCAGTATACAGGGAGCCTACGAGCAGTACTTC. Amino acid sequence: CASSIQGAYEQYF.

This clonotype was observed a few times. The V and J genes are TRBV24-1 and TRBJ2-6, with D possibly TRBD1 on 6 matching bases. Germline loops: CDR1 KGHDR, CDR2 SFDVKD. The V and J ends lost 2 bases and 4 bases respectively, with 11 bases between them. The length of the CDR3 is 16 residues. The CDR3 region has the DNA TGTGCCACCAGTGATTCCTATCAGGGGGGGGCCAACGTCCTGACTTTC. This encodes CATSDSYQGGANVLTF.

The V and J genes are TRBV20-1 and TRBJ2-2, with TRBD1 matching 7 bases. Trimming took 6 bases from V and 6 from J; bases not matched to a gene: 13. The CDR3 totals 15 residues. Germline V lookup: CDR1 DFQATT, CDR2 SNEGSKA (reference sequence). The CDR3 DNA sequence: TGCAGTGCCAGTACCGAACAGGGGATGGCCGGGGAGCTGTTTTTT. It yields the protein CSASTEQGMAGELFF.

The CDR3 is CASSPRGEGVDEQFF. CDR3 nucleotide sequence: TGTGCCAGCAGCCCCCGGGGGGAAGGGGTTGATGAGCAGTTCTTC. The rearrangement links TRBV9 to TRBJ2-1, with 7 bases matching TRBD2. The V segment lost 4 bases and the J segment 8 bases; nucleotides outside the gene matches: 12. Germline V gene sequence: CDR1 SGDLS, CDR2 YYNGEE. CDR3 size: 15 residues.

The rearrangement links TRBV9 to TRBJ2-7; 10 nucleotides agree with TRBD2. The V gene end was trimmed by 0 bases and the J gene end by 6 bases; junction bases not matched to a gene: 6. Per the germline V gene, CDR1 is SGDLS and CDR2 is YYNGEE. The CDR3 covers 15 residues. CDR3 loop: CASSVGVAGGREQYF. DNA of the CDR3: TGTGCCAGCAGCGTAGGGGTAGCGGGAGGACGCGAGCAGTACTTC. The full variable domain, rest sourced from reference TRBV9 and TRBJ2-7, is DSGVTQTPKHLITATGQRVTLRCSPRSGDLSVYWYQQSLDQGLQFLIQYYNGEERAKGNILERFSAQQFPDLHSELNLSSLELGDSALYFCASSVGVAGGREQYFGPGTRLTVT.

This clonotype was counted only a few times. This chain joins TRBV9 and TRBJ2-3; D is uncertain. The CDR3 covers 15 residues. V was shortened by 2 bases and J by 4 bases, with 14 bases between the two germline ends. The germline gives CDR1 SGDLS, CDR2 YYNGEE. The CDR3 sequence is CASSVQLSPPDTQYF. The CDR3 bases are TGTGCCAGCAGCGTTCAACTCTCTCCCCCAGATACGCAGTATTTT.

This clonotype was counted at least ten times. V is TRBV20-1 and J is TRBJ2-1; TRBD2 agrees at 9 bases. Germline V lookup: CDR1 DFQATT, CDR2 SNEGSKA (reference sequence). J gave up 4 bases and V 6 bases, and 10 bases lay outside the gene matches. The CDR3 has 15 residues. This CDR3 reads CSANPSGKQYNEQFF. Here the CDR3 DNA reads TGCAGTGCCAATCCTAGCGGGAAACAATACAATGAGCAGTTCTTC.

With respect to this clonotype: With a much larger clone just one base away, this may be a read error. The rearrangement joins TRBV6-2 or TRBV6-3 to TRBJ1-2; no clear D. This CDR3 comprises 14 residues. Germline V lookup: CDR1 MNHEY, CDR2 SVGEGT. V lost 5 bases and J 6 bases, leaving 16 bases between the germline ends. CDR3 sequence: CASSPEKVSDGYTF. DNA of the CDR3: TGTGCCAGCAGTCCGGAGAAAGTAAGTGATGGCTACACCTTC.

The V and J genes are TRBV28 and TRBJ2-1, with D possibly TRBD1 on 5 matching bases. The CDR3 consists of 14 residues. Between the trimmed V and J ends, which lost 4 bases and 9 bases, there was a span of 16 bases. Germline V CDR1 and CDR2: MDHEN, SYDVKM. As DNA, the CDR3 is TGTGCCAGCAGTTCAAGTTTCAGGGTGTCTGAGCAGTTCTTC. This sequence encodes CASSSSFRVSEQFF.

This clonotype has only a few counts. The chain's CDR3 is CASSLVVTGAAFF. CDR3 bases: TGTGCCAGCAGCTTGGTGGTGACAGGGGCAGCTTTCTTT. The chain couples TRBV5-5 to TRBJ1-1; 8 nucleotides agree with TRBD1. The J segment lost 10 bases and the V segment lost 0 bases, leaving 5 bases of the junction unmatched. Germline V gives CDR1 SGHKS, CDR2 YYEKEE (reference sequence). The CDR3 is 13 amino acids.

This clonotype was counted many times. The V gene is TRBV12-3 or TRBV12-4, the J gene TRBJ1-1, with 9 bases lining up with TRBD1. This CDR3 spans 15 amino acids. V was clipped by 1 base and J by 9 bases; unmatched bases: 9. This CDR3 is CASSLVNPGTGKAFF. CDR3 DNA sequence: TGTGCCAGCAGTTTAGTAAATCCCGGGACAGGGAAAGCTTTCTTT.

Only one count was recorded for this clonotype. V gene TRBV7-3 combines with J gene TRBJ1-2; D remains ambiguous. V lost 5 bases and J lost 8, with 15 bases in between. The CDR3 spans 13 residues. CDR1 and CDR2 from the germline V gene are SGHTA and FQGTGA. The CDR3 is CASSARLDLGYTF. The CDR3, as DNA: TGTGCCAGCAGCGCCCGATTAGATTTGGGCTACACCTTC.